This paragraph reports one T cell receptor (beta chain). Trimming removed 4 bases from V and 7 bases from J, with 13 bases in between. Germline-derived CDR1 and CDR2 are LNHDA and SQIVND (reference sequence). The CDR3 is made up of 14 amino acids. The data originate from a study of T cell responses to AZD1222 COVID-19 vaccine. Here immunoSEQ multiplex PCR was the method, and the copy in TCRdb shows in-frame clones only, minus some. The sample has over 65,000 clones; 88% are singletons. The sample consisted of peripheral blood, taken 28 days after the second AZD1222 dose. The clonotype originates from an adult who received the AZD1222 COVID-19 vaccine. The rearrangement joins TRBV19 to TRBJ2-2; D unresolved. CDR3 protein: CASSNLDRVGELFF. CDR3 DNA: TGTGCCAGTAGTAATCTAGATAGGGTCGGGGAGCTGTTTTTT.